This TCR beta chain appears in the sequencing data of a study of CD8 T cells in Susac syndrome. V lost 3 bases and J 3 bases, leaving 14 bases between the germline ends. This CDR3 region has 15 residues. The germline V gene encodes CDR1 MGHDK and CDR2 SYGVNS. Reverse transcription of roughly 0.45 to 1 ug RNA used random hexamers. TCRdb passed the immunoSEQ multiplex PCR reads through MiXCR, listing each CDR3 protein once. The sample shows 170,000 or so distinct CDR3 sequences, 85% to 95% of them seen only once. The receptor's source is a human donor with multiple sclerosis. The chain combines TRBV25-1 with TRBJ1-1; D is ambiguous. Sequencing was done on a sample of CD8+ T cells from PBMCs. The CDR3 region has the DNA TGTGCCAGCAGTGATCTGAGCCAGCGGGACACTGAAGCTTTCTTT. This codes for CASSDLSQRDTEAFF.